One T cell receptor (beta chain) is described in this entry. What it binds is not known. Germline assignment: CDR1 MDHEN and CDR2 SYDVKM. This CDR3 is built from 11 residues. The V gene lost 5 bases and the J gene lost 7 bases, with 8 bases spanning the gap. The sample comes from a study of T cells in localized non-small cell lung cancer. Study results and limitations: Of the top 100 tumor clones, median roughly 53 were in adjacent lung, 25 to 30 among its top 100. Tumor samples were not multi-region, leaving intratumor heterogeneity unexcluded. A raised T cell density in blood coincided with lengthier overall survival. Exceeding tumor, uninvolved adjacent lung had the highest T cell clonality.

Sequencing used immunoSEQ multiplex PCR; TCRdb keeps in-frame clones, though not all of them. The sample has over 20,000 clones, 81% seen once. The V call is TRBV28, the J call TRBJ1-2; no clear D gene. This TCR derives from a man aged 40 to 69 with stage III squamous cell lung carcinoma. Here the sequenced sample was peripheral blood, taken before any cancer treatment. The CDR3 region is CASSPRFGYTF. The CDR3 nucleotides read TGTGCCAGCAGTCCTAGGTTTGGCTACACCTTC.